Below, 2 T cell receptor beta chains from the same sample are listed, as sequenced in a study of OX40 agonist ivuxolimab in advanced cancers. TCRdb's copy holds only in-frame clones and misses some; the assay was immunoSEQ multiplex PCR. The sample contains approximately 82,000 clones, roughly 85% of which appear only once. Sequenced material: CD4+ or CD8+ T cells sorted from blood, taken in a trial of the OX40 agonist ivuxolimab. These receptors were taken from an adult with an advanced solid tumor such as melanoma, head and neck, liver or kidney cancer.

The rearrangement joins TRBV10-3 to TRBJ1-5; D is ambiguous. This CDR3 contains 15 residues. CDR1 is ENHRY and CDR2 is SYGVKD in the germline V gene. V dropped 2 bases and J dropped 0 bases, with 8 bases sitting between them. In DNA, the CDR3 is TGTGCCATCAGTGAGAGGGCAGTTAGCAATCAGCCCCAGCATTTT. It yields the protein CAISERAVSNQPQHF.

This chain joins TRBV6-1 and TRBJ1-4; 11 nucleotides agree with TRBD1. CDR1 is MNHNS and CDR2 is SASEGT in the germline V gene. With V trimmed by 3 bases and J by 7 bases, 4 bases remained unmatched. The CDR3 has 15 residues. The CDR3 here is CASSDRTGGSEKLFF. CDR3 DNA sequence: TGTGCCAGCAGTGACCGGACAGGGGGCAGTGAAAAACTGTTTTTT.